Shown below are 19 T cell receptor beta chains from a single sample sequenced in a study of identical twins. TCRdb fed the 5' RACE reads into MiXCR, producing one record per CDR3 protein. The table includes approximately 590,000 distinct CDR3 sequences, roughly 9.9% detected once. Another study also made use of these data, one on yellow fever vaccine responses in identical twins.

Specimen: PBMCs. The receptors shown here come from a young woman in good health.

This clonotype has a count of ten or more. The J gene is TRBJ2-7, the V gene TRBV4-3, with D maybe TRBD1 (5 bases). The germline V and J ends were trimmed by 1 base and 0 bases, with 10 bases remaining between them. Germline loops: CDR1 LGHNA, CDR2 YSLEER. The CDR3 consists of 15 residues. The CDR3 sequence: CASSQGTSSSYEQYF. The CDR3, as DNA: TGCGCCAGCAGCCAAGGGACATCGAGCTCCTACGAGCAGTACTTC.

This clonotype appeared many times. V and J are TRBV5-1 and TRBJ2-1; D might be TRBD1 (6 bases). Germline loops: CDR1 SGHRS, CDR2 YFSETQ. There are 15 residues in the CDR3. The ends were cut back, 0 bases at V and 5 bases at J, with 12 bases in the middle. The CDR3 loop reads CASSLGWTAHNEQFF. The CDR3 DNA reads as TGCGCCAGCAGCTTGGGATGGACAGCTCACAATGAGCAGTTCTTC.

In this sample, this clonotype turned up many times. The rearrangement links TRBV10-3 to TRBJ2-1; D call uncertain. Trimming removed 6 bases from V and 1 base from J, with 13 bases in between. Germline loops: CDR1 ENHRY, CDR2 SYGVKD. The CDR3 contains 15 residues. The CDR3 here is CAIRALDSSYNEQFF. CDR3 sequence (DNA): TGTGCCATCAGAGCCTTAGACTCTTCCTACAATGAGCAGTTCTTC.

This clonotype was detected many times. The chain combines TRBV20-1 with TRBJ1-1; 8 nucleotides line up with TRBD1. V trimming: 5 bases; J trimming: 7 bases; junction bases outside the gene matches: 3. From germline, CDR1 is DFQATT and CDR2 SNEGSKA (reference sequence). The CDR3 covers 11 residues. CDR3 sequence reads: CSAWTGREAFF. The CDR3 bases are TGCAGTGCTTGGACAGGGCGTGAAGCTTTCTTT.

The sample holds many counts of this clonotype. V gene TRBV27 combines with J gene TRBJ2-3; D perhaps matches TRBD1 (5 bases). CDR3 size: 15 residues. Trimming took 0 bases from V and 2 from J, leaving 9 bases between them. Germline-derived CDR1 and CDR2 are MNHEY and SMNVEV (reference sequence). Here the CDR3 DNA reads TGTGCCAGCAGTTTATCGGGGCGACACACAGATACGCAGTATTTT. Protein sequence: CASSLSGRHTDTQYF.

This clonotype appeared a few times. The CDR3 here is CASSFFREHTGELFF. Written as DNA, the CDR3 is TGCGCCAGCAGCTTCTTCAGGGAGCACACCGGGGAGCTGTTTTTT. The chain uses TRBV5-1 and TRBJ2-2; D possibly uses TRBD1 or TRBD2 (5 bases each). This CDR3 contains 15 residues. V was pared by 2 bases and J by 3 bases, with 11 bases between. The germline gives CDR1 SGHRS, CDR2 YFSETQ.

This clonotype occurred many times. The rearrangement links TRBV5-1 to TRBJ2-7; 11 nucleotides agree with TRBD2. CDR3 length: 16 residues. CDR1 SGHRS and CDR2 YFSETQ come from the germline V gene. Losses at the gene ends were 0 bases for V and 4 bases for J; bases not matched to a gene: 6. The CDR3 sequence is CASSLGRSGRAYEQYF. The CDR3 nucleotides are TGCGCCAGCAGCTTGGGCCGTAGCGGGAGGGCTTACGAGCAGTACTTC.

This clonotype was seen repeatedly, ten times or more. As DNA, the CDR3 is TGTGCCAGCAGAAAACTGGGGAGACAGGGGGCGTTGGGGTCCTACAATGAGCAGTTCTTC. It codes for CASRKLGRQGALGSYNEQFF. The V gene is TRBV6-2 or TRBV6-3, the J gene TRBJ2-1, with 10 bases aligning to TRBD1. CDR1 MNHEY and CDR2 SVGEGT come from the germline V gene. Trimming cost V 6 bases and J 1 base; bases outside gene matches: 18. The CDR3 has 20 residues.

This clonotype was counted at least ten times. This chain links TRBV9 with TRBJ2-7, with 7 bases fitting TRBD1. The CDR3 covers 15 residues. The J segment lost 3 bases and the V segment lost 3 bases, leaving 9 bases of the junction unmatched. CDR1 is SGDLS and CDR2 is YYNGEE in the germline V gene. The CDR3 spells CASSAGQGVNYEQYF. Here the CDR3 DNA reads TGTGCCAGCAGCGCGGGGCAGGGGGTGAACTACGAGCAGTACTTC.

The table lists this clonotype with a few counts. The rearrangement joins TRBV2 to TRBJ2-2; 10 nucleotides match TRBD1. The V gene's germline CDR1 is SNHLY and CDR2 FYNNEI. V lost 7 bases to trimming and J lost 3 bases; unmatched junction nucleotides: 5. The CDR3 contains 15 residues. The CDR3 DNA reads TGTGCCAGCAACCGACAGGGGGCCGACACCGGGGAGCTGTTTTTT. As protein: CASNRQGADTGELFF.

In this sample, this clonotype turned up many times. V gene TRBV21-1 combines with J gene TRBJ2-1; the table's D gene call, TRBD2, was not cross checked with the DNA. TRBV21-1 is a listed pseudogene. The CDR3 consists of 19 residues. The CDR3 bases are TGTGCCAGCAGCAAAGTTCGTCTCCGCGCCGGGACTAGCGAGAAGTCGCAGTTCTTC. It yields the protein CASSKVRLRAGTSEKSQFF.

CDR3 bases: TGCGCCAGCAGCTTGGCCAGTAGCGGAGTCTACGAGCAGTACTTC. This translates into CASSLASSGVYEQYF. The chain recombines TRBV5-1 with TRBJ2-7; possible D gene TRBD2, 6 bases. The CDR3 runs to 15 residues. V gave up 0 bases and J gave up 3 bases, with 13 bases separating them. CDR1 is SGHRS, CDR2 YFSETQ, per germline.

There are many counts of this clonotype. This chain joins TRBV29-1 and TRBJ2-3; D is unclear. V was shortened by 5 bases and J by 7 bases, with 10 bases between the two germline ends. Germline V gene sequence: CDR1 SQVTM, CDR2 ANQGSEA. The CDR3 consists of 11 residues. The CDR3 is CSVPQQYTQYF. The CDR3 bases are TGCAGCGTTCCCCAGCAGTATACGCAGTATTTT.

The chain employs TRBV5-6 and TRBJ1-2, with TRBD1 identical over 9 bases. This CDR3 spans 15 amino acids. V was pared by 4 bases and J by 3 bases, with 7 bases of the junction left unmatched. Looked up from germline, CDR1 is SGHDT and CDR2 is YYEEEE. The CDR3 nucleotides read TGTGCCAGCAGCCTATACGACAGGGGGGACTATGGCTACACCTTC. It translates to CASSLYDRGDYGYTF. The variable domain in full, with the rest retrieved from reference TRBV5-6 and TRBJ1-2, is DAGVTQSPTHLIKTRGQQVTLRCSPKSGHDTVSWYQQALGQGPQFIFQYYEEEERQRGNFPDRFSGHQFPNYSSELNVNALLLGDSALYLCASSLYDRGDYGYTFGSGTRLTVV.

CDR3: CASSFGGTGGEQYF. Written as DNA, the CDR3 is TGTGCCAGCAGCTTCGGCGGGACAGGAGGAGAGCAGTACTTC. The chain recombines TRBV5-6 with TRBJ2-7; TRBD1 aligns across 8 bases. CDR1 and CDR2 from the germline V gene are SGHDT and YYEEEE. This CDR3 is 14 amino acids long. V shed 2 bases and J 7 bases; nucleotides not matched to a gene: 8. Supplemented by reference TRBV5-6 and TRBJ2-7, the full variable domain reads DAGVTQSPTHLIKTRGQQVTLRCSPKSGHDTVSWYQQALGQGPQFIFQYYEEEERQRGNFPDRFSGHQFPNYSSELNVNALLLGDSALYLCASSFGGTGGEQYFGPGTRLTVT.

This clonotype was recorded many times. The V gene is TRBV6-5, the J gene TRBJ2-7, with TRBD1 matching 8 bases. Germline V gene data show CDR1 as MNHEY and CDR2 as SVGAGI. The V segment lost 0 bases and the J segment 3 bases; nucleotides outside the gene matches: 13. The CDR3 consists of 18 residues. The CDR3, as DNA: TGTGCCAGCAGTTACTCGATGTTCCCTGGACAGGGAATCTACGAGCAGTACTTC. Amino acid sequence: CASSYSMFPGQGIYEQYF.

This clonotype was seen a few times. The rearrangement links TRBV25-1 to TRBJ1-2, with D possibly TRBD1 on 5 matching bases. CDR1 is MGHDK, CDR2 SYGVNS, per germline. The V gene lost 6 bases and the J gene lost 4 bases, with 15 bases spanning the gap. CDR3 length: 14 residues. The chain's CDR3 is CASSSRGRSYGYTF. CDR3 nucleotides: TGTGCCAGCAGCTCGCGGGGGAGGAGCTATGGCTACACCTTC.

The chain has TRBV24-1 and TRBJ2-7; no definite D call. Trimming removed 11 bases from V and 2 bases from J, with 21 bases in between. Germline V lookup: CDR1 KGHDR, CDR2 SFDVKD. The CDR3 totals 15 residues. CDR3 bases: TGTGCCATGGCGGTGGGCGACGGACCTCCCTACGAGCAGTACTTC. Encoded protein: CAMAVGDGPPYEQYF.

This clonotype was recorded many times. This chain joins TRBV4-3 and TRBJ2-5; the match to TRBD2 covers 15 bases. CDR1 is LGHNA, CDR2 YSLEER, per germline. CDR3 length: 18 amino acids. Trimming at V came to 3 bases and at J to 2 bases, leaving 7 bases not matched to a gene. CDR3 residues: CASSQKGLAGGVQETQYF. Here the CDR3 DNA reads TGCGCCAGCAGCCAGAAGGGACTAGCGGGAGGCGTACAAGAGACCCAGTACTTC.